This record concerns one T cell receptor (beta chain) sequence. Patients in Seattle were enrolled during active infection, then followed longitudinally. Trimming took 6 bases from V and 2 from J, leaving 14 bases between them. Germline CDR1 and CDR2: MNHEY and SMNVEV (reference sequence). The CDR3 totals 15 residues. This sample is drawn from a study of blood T cell repertoires in COVID-19. Study background: There were acute and convalescent COVID-19 samples, and they came from the United States, Italy and Spain. T cells, B-cell-depleted T cells, or PBMCs provided the cDNA or gDNA that served as material.

The assay was immunoSEQ multiplex PCR, and TCRdb's table has in-frame clones only and misses some. Of under 100,000 clones listed, 89% are singletons. V gene TRBV27 combines with J gene TRBJ1-5; no clear D gene. The receptor was isolated from a man between 60 and 70 years old with COVID-19, enrolled during active disease. The sequencing sample was made of peripheral blood. The CDR3 DNA follows: TGTGCCAGCAGCCCCCGGGTTGCGGGCAATCAGCCCCAGCATTTT. Translation gives CASSPRVAGNQPQHF.